The present TCR beta chain was sequenced within a study of T cell changes during pregnancy in multiple sclerosis. This clone was picked up one time. TCRdb's copy holds only in-frame clones and misses some; the assay was immunoSEQ multiplex PCR. The table lists tens of thousands of clones, 90% to 95% of them singletons. J gave up 2 bases and V 4 bases, and 4 bases lay outside the gene matches. This CDR3 has 15 amino acids. Germline CDR1 and CDR2: MNHEY and SVGAGI. This sequence joins TRBV6-5 and TRBJ2-2; 7 positions match TRBD1. This TCR was recovered from a female donor with multiple sclerosis, enrolled in a pregnancy study. Sample: peripheral blood, taken after pregnancy. The CDR3 loop is CASSFNRGNTGELFF. Here the CDR3 DNA reads TGTGCCAGCAGTTTCAACAGGGGAAACACCGGGGAGCTGTTTTTT.